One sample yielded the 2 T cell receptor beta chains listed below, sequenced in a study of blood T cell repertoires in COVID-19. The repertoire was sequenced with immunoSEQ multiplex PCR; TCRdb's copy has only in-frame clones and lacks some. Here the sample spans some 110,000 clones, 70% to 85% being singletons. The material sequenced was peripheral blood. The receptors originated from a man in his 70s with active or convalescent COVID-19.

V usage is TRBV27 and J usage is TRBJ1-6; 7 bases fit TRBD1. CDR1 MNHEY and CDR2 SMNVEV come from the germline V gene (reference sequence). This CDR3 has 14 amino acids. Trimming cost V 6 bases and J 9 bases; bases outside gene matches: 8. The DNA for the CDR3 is TGTGCCAGCAGCGCCGACAGGGTGGCTTCACCCCTCCACTTT. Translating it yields CASSADRVASPLHF.

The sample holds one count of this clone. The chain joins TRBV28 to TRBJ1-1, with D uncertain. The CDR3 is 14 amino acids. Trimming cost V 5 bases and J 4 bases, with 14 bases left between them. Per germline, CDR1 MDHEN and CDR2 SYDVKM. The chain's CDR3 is CASSVTVYGTEAFF. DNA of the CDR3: TGTGCCAGCAGTGTTACAGTATATGGCACTGAAGCTTTCTTT. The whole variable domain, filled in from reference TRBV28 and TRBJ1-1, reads DVKVTQSSRYLVKRTGEKVFLECVQDMDHENMFWYRQDPGLGLRLIYFSYDVKMKEKGDIPEGYSVSREKKERFSLILESASTNQTSMYLCASSVTVYGTEAFFGQGTRLTVV.